The 22 T cell receptor beta chains presented below share a single source sample, sequenced in a study of post-analysis software for immune sequencing data. Study conclusions and caveats: Among five TRBV segments more frequent in patients than controls were TRBV5-6, TRBV5-1 and TRBV20-1.

Unique-molecular-identifier-tagged TCR beta cDNA libraries were used. Each CDR3 protein is one row after TCRdb ran MiXCR on the PCR reads. The sample lists around 710,000 distinct CDR3 sequences; about half were seen once. Their specific antigens are unknown. Input material: blood. The receptors originated from a girl aged 5 to 17 with multiple sclerosis.

V gene TRBV12-3 or TRBV12-4 combines with J gene TRBJ2-1; possibly TRBD2 for D (5 bases). V lost 8 bases and J 0 bases, leaving 11 bases between the germline ends. This CDR3 comprises 14 residues. The CDR3 DNA is TGTGCCAGCCGGGATCTTCGCTCCTACAATGAGCAGTTCTTC. This gives the protein CASRDLRSYNEQFF.

This clonotype came up a few times. The CDR3 loop is CSVASGGTETQYF. The CDR3 coding sequence is TGCAGCGTTGCTTCGGGAGGAACAGAGACCCAGTACTTC. The chain couples TRBV29-1 to TRBJ2-5; 7 nucleotides agree with TRBD2. Germline CDR1 reads SQVTM; CDR2 reads ANQGSEA. Trimming at V came to 4 bases and at J to 4 bases, leaving 6 bases not matched to a gene. The CDR3 has 13 residues.

V gene TRBV7-2 combines with J gene TRBJ2-7; no reliable D call. Trimming left V 5 bases short and J 2 bases short, with 7 bases between. The CDR3 consists of 12 residues. From germline, CDR1 is SGHTA and CDR2 FQGNSA. CDR3 loop: CASSVTTYEQYF. The CDR3 DNA reads as TGTGCCAGCAGCGTGACGACCTACGAGCAGTACTTC.

This clonotype was picked up a small number of times. The chain has TRBV5-1 and TRBJ2-4; the D is unclear. From germline, CDR1 is SGHRS and CDR2 YFSETQ. The CDR3 sequence is 15 residues long. Between the trimmed V and J ends, which lost 2 bases and 1 base, there was a span of 10 bases. The chain's CDR3 is CASSLGSRAKNIQYF. CDR3 nucleotide sequence: TGCGCCAGCAGCTTAGGGTCCAGGGCCAAAAACATTCAGTACTTC.

The table lists this clonotype with a few counts. DNA for the CDR3: TGCAGTGCTAGAGCGCAACCCTATCAGACCCAGTACTTC. Protein: CSARAQPYQTQYF. The rearrangement uses TRBV20-1 and TRBJ2-5; D is unresolved. The CDR3 covers 13 residues. Trimming pared 1 base from V and 6 bases from J, leaving 12 bases between. Germline V gene sequence: CDR1 DFQATT, CDR2 SNEGSKA (reference sequence).

This sequence joins TRBV5-1 and TRBJ2-1, with D tentatively TRBD2 (6 bases). Germline V gene lookup returns CDR1 SGHRS and CDR2 YFSETQ. V was cut by 3 bases and J by 0 bases, with 13 bases left in between. The CDR3 totals 16 residues. CDR3 sequence (DNA): TGCGCCAGCAGCTCCCAGACACTAGCCTCCTACAATGAGCAGTTCTTC. Translation gives CASSSQTLASYNEQFF.

The genes are TRBV29-1 and TRBJ2-1; 8 positions agree with TRBD2. The V gene's germline CDR1 is SQVTM and CDR2 ANQGSEA. V dropped 0 bases and J dropped 9; count of bases not matched to a gene: 19. CDR3 length: 18 residues. The DNA for the CDR3 is TGCAGCGTTGAAGATCGAAGGGGGTTAGCGGGAAAAGGAAGTGAGCAGTTCTTC. Translation: CSVEDRRGLAGKGSEQFF.

The chain recombines TRBV29-1 with TRBJ2-4; unclear D gene. The DNA end lines up better with TRBJ2-7; the J call may be wrong. The CDR3 contains 12 residues. Germline CDR1 is SQVTM and CDR2 is ANQGSEA. The CDR3 DNA reads TGCAGCGTTGCAGCCAGTAAACACGAGCAGTACTTC. Encoded protein: CSVAASKHEQYF.

About this clonotype: At one end, the junction sequence differs from germline, possibly due to a read error. The rearrangement links TRBV5-1 to TRBJ2-3; D gene uncertain. Germline V gives CDR1 SGHRS, CDR2 YFSETQ. The CDR3 totals 16 residues. The chain's CDR3 is CVSSLRTGPSTDTQYF. The CDR3 nucleotides read TGCGTCAGCAGCTTGCGAACTGGCCCCTCAACAGATACGCAGTATTTT.

As regards this clonotype: The junction departs from germline at one end; a sequencing error may be responsible. The gene calls are TRBV7-2 and TRBJ2-3; TRBD2 matches at 10 bases. The V gene's germline CDR1 is SGHTA and CDR2 FQGNSA. The CDR3 sequence is 15 residues long. This CDR3 is CASSLSGRSTDTRYF. The CDR3 DNA reads TGTGCCAGCAGCCTTAGCGGGAGGAGCACAGATACGCGGTATTTT.

The sample holds a few counts of this clonotype. The rearrangement joins TRBV5-6 to TRBJ2-7, with 8 bases fitting TRBD1. Trimming took 3 bases from V and 2 from J; bases not matched to a gene: 4. Germline V lookup: CDR1 SGHDT, CDR2 YYEEEE. The CDR3 covers 14 residues. CDR3 protein: CASSSLGQAYEQYF. CDR3 coding DNA: TGTGCCAGCAGCTCGCTGGGACAGGCCTACGAGCAGTACTTC.

The V call is TRBV4-1, the J call TRBJ2-6, with 8 positions matching TRBD2. J gave up 0 bases and V 0 bases, and 10 bases lay outside the gene matches. The CDR3 covers 20 residues. The germline gives CDR1 MGHRA, CDR2 YSYEKL. CDR3 in amino acids: CASSQDEASGSLSGANVLTF. The CDR3 nucleotides are TGCGCCAGCAGCCAAGATGAGGCTAGCGGGTCACTCTCTGGGGCCAACGTCCTGACTTTC.

The CDR3, as DNA: TGTGCCAGCAGTGAATCAAGCGGGAGTGGGTACAATGAGCAGTACTTC. Translated: CASSESSGSGYNEQYF. J is TRBJ2-1 and V is TRBV6-4; 8 bases fit TRBD2. The assigned J gene may be wrong: the sequence end matches TRBJ2-7 better. Germline CDR1 reads MRHNA; CDR2 reads SNTAGT. This CDR3 is 16 amino acids long.

This clonotype was counted once. The chain has TRBV7-9 and TRBJ2-1; 7 bases are shared with TRBD2. V shed 5 bases and J 8 bases; nucleotides not matched to a gene: 12. In germline, CDR1 is SEHNR, CDR2 FQNEAQ (reference sequence). This CDR3 contains 15 residues. CDR3 DNA: TGTGCCAGCAGCCCCCGGGGGGAGCGCCGTCATGAGCAGTTCTTC. It yields the protein CASSPRGERRHEQFF.

The sample holds a few counts of this clonotype. This rearrangement joins TRBV4-1 to TRBJ2-7; 8 nucleotides match TRBD2. The J call may be faulty, since TRBJ2-5 better matches the DNA end. From germline, CDR1 is MGHRA and CDR2 YSYEKL. The CDR3 length is 17 residues. CDR3 DNA sequence: TGCGCCAGCAGCCAAACGGGGGGGACTAGTTTAGTAGAGACCCAGTACTTC. Translation: CASSQTGGTSLVETQYF.

This chain joins TRBV9 and TRBJ2-1; TRBD2 matches at 7 bases. Trimming cost V 3 bases and J 1 base; bases outside gene matches: 7. This CDR3 contains 16 residues. Germline CDR1 and CDR2: SGDLS and YYNGEE. CDR3 nucleotides: TGTGCCAGCAGCGCGTGGGGGGAGGGGTCCTACAATGAGCAGTTCTTC. Protein product: CASSAWGEGSYNEQFF. Full variable domain (missing parts from reference TRBV9 and TRBJ2-1): DSGVTQTPKHLITATGQRVTLRCSPRSGDLSVYWYQQSLDQGLQFLIQYYNGEERAKGNILERFSAQQFPDLHSELNLSSLELGDSALYFCASSAWGEGSYNEQFFGPGTRLTVL.

This clonotype was detected many times. The gene calls are TRBV4-1 and TRBJ1-5; D is unclear. Between the trimmed V and J ends, which lost 1 base and 2 bases, there was a span of 9 bases. The CDR3 runs 15 residues. Looked up from germline, CDR1 is MGHRA and CDR2 is YSYEKL. CDR3 region: CASSQGGSGNQPQHF. CDR3 in DNA: TGCGCCAGCAGCCAAGGGGGATCAGGCAATCAGCCCCAGCATTTT.

The chain couples TRBV2 to TRBJ2-7, with D uncertain. The CDR3 is 13 residues long. Germline V CDR1 and CDR2: SNHLY, FYNNEI. V lost 7 bases and J 6 bases, leaving 16 bases between the germline ends. The CDR3, as DNA: TGTGCCAGCACCGGCGACCGCTCCCTCGAGCAGTACTTC. It specifies CASTGDRSLEQYF.

CDR3 sequence: CASSLGSPANVLHEQYF. For the CDR3, the DNA is TGTGCCAGCAGCCTCGGCTCCCCAGCCAACGTTCTCCACGAGCAGTACTTC. The chain links TRBV13 to TRBJ2-7; unclear D gene. Germline V gives CDR1 PRHDT, CDR2 FYEKMQ (reference sequence). V lost 5 bases to trimming and J lost 5 bases, with 25 bases between them. This CDR3 is built from 17 residues. Supplemented by reference TRBV13 and TRBJ2-7, the full variable domain reads AAGVIQSPRHLIKEKRETATLKCYPIPRHDTVYWYQQGPGQDPQFLISFYEKMQSDKGSIPDRFSAQQFSDYHSELNMSSLELGDSALYFCASSLGSPANVLHEQYFGPGTRLTVT.

This rearrangement joins TRBV5-5 to TRBJ2-5; D remains ambiguous. The V end was cut by 4 bases, the J end by 3 bases, with 10 bases between. The CDR3 contains 13 residues. Germline CDR1 reads SGHKS; CDR2 reads YYEKEE (reference sequence). In DNA, the CDR3 is TGTGCCAGCAGCCCACTAACGGAAGAGACCCAGTACTTC. This sequence encodes CASSPLTEETQYF. The full variable domain, with the rest looked up from reference TRBV5-5 and TRBJ2-5, is DAGVTQSPTHLIKTRGQQVTLRCSPISGHKSVSWYQQVLGQGPQFIFQYYEKEERGRGNFPDRFSARQFPNYSSELNVNALLLGDSALYLCASSPLTEETQYFGPGTRLLVL.

CDR3 sequence reads: CSATRLAGADNEQFF. The CDR3 DNA sequence: TGCAGTGCCACTCGACTAGCGGGAGCAGACAATGAGCAGTTCTTC. The gene calls are TRBV20-1 and TRBJ2-1; 12 positions agree with TRBD2. From germline, CDR1 is DFQATT and CDR2 SNEGSKA (reference sequence). V lost 6 bases, J lost 5 bases, and 8 bases stayed unmatched. The CDR3 has 15 amino acids.

V gene TRBV12-3 or TRBV12-4 combines with J gene TRBJ2-7; D is unclear. The DNA matches TRBJ2-5 better at its end, which makes the J call doubtful. This CDR3 comprises 12 residues. The CDR3 nucleotides read TGTGCCAGCAGTTTCTCTGATGTGACCCAGTACTTC. Its translation is CASSFSDVTQYF.